The subject of this entry is one T cell receptor (beta chain). The antigen remains undetermined. Amplified TCR beta CDR3 regions were obtained using RNA transcripts as template. First-round RT-PCR employed HTBI primers, with a second-round multiplex PCR after it. Using its own MiXCR run on the multiplex PCR reads, TCRdb lists one record per CDR3 protein. Among fewer than 650,000 distinct CDR3 sequences, roughly 20% were seen once, and the ten largest hold around 6.5%. The sample originates from a study of Graves' ophthalmopathy and Graves' hyperthyroidism. Notes on the study in general: The 13-signature model separated ophthalmopathy from stable hyperthyroidism at around 90% sensitivity and around 81% specificity. A majority of expanded thyroid clonotypes exceeding 0.001 frequency were likewise present in blood. The study's model predicted ophthalmopathy progression at about 68% sensitivity and 72% to 85% specificity.

This CDR3 spans 15 amino acids. Germline V gene data show CDR1 as DFQATT and CDR2 as SNEGSKA (reference sequence). After removal of 2 bases from V and 4 bases from J, the junction contained 8 bases not matched to a gene. The chain is built from TRBV20-1 and TRBJ1-1; 9 nucleotides line up with TRBD1. The specimen was peripheral blood. The sequence came from a young woman with stable Graves' hyperthyroidism. Some clones in this sample may be carry-over from other donors' samples. This chain's CDR3 is CSARSPGQGSTEAFF. In DNA form, the CDR3 reads TGCAGTGCTAGATCCCCGGGACAGGGTAGCACTGAAGCTTTCTTT.